Each of the 31 T cell receptor beta chains below was sequenced from the same sample in a study of early T cells in non-severe SARS-CoV-2 infection. TCRdb reprocessed the 5' RACE reads via MiXCR and lists one record per CDR3 protein. The data contain approximately 32,000 distinct CDR3 sequences, almost 6% of them seen just once; the ten biggest clones take up less than 8.5%. What was sequenced was whole blood. The receptors here all came from an adult who was a healthcare worker with PCR-confirmed SARS-CoV-2 infection or an uninfected control (not recorded which).

This clonotype was counted at least ten times. V gene TRBV7-8 combines with J gene TRBJ2-3; no clear D. From germline, CDR1 is SGHVS and CDR2 FQNEAQ. This CDR3 region has 15 residues. The V and J ends lost 1 base and 5 bases respectively, with 13 bases between them. The CDR3 bases are TGTGCCAGCAGCTTAGTACACAGTGTCAGAGATACGCAGTATTTT. Residues: CASSLVHSVRDTQYF.

This clonotype rates as medium-sized. J is TRBJ2-6 and V is TRBV29-1; perhaps TRBD2 as D (5 bases). From germline, CDR1 is SQVTM and CDR2 ANQGSEA. The CDR3 consists of 15 residues. V lost 5 bases, J lost 0 bases, and 11 bases lay in between. The CDR3 sequence: CSVLGRGSGANVLTF. As DNA, the CDR3 is TGCAGCGTTTTAGGACGGGGCTCTGGGGCCAACGTCCTGACTTTC.

In this sample, this clonotype turned up many times. The chain combines TRBV20-1 with TRBJ2-4, with a tentative D call TRBD2 (6 bases). Trimming took off 3 bases at V and 10 bases at J, with 28 bases between the two ends. The CDR3 contains 17 residues. CDR1 is DFQATT and CDR2 is SNEGSKA in the germline V gene (reference sequence). This CDR3 reads CSASGLSDRSLGGIQYF. The CDR3 DNA reads as TGCAGTGCTAGTGGTTTGAGTGACAGAAGTTTGGGGGGAATTCAGTACTTC.

This clonotype has a count of ten or more. The chain employs TRBV5-6 and TRBJ1-6, with no clear D. Trimming shortened V by 0 bases and J by 7 bases, and 14 bases separated the two germline ends. The CDR3 is 16 amino acids. Germline V gene data show CDR1 as SGHDT and CDR2 as YYEEEE. CDR3 residues: CASSLGFWAKNSPLHF. CDR3 DNA: TGTGCCAGCAGCTTGGGGTTTTGGGCAAAGAATTCACCCCTCCACTTT.

This clonotype was observed at least ten times. The chain links TRBV6-8 to TRBJ2-1; TRBD2 might be the D (6 bases). V lost 10 bases and J lost 12, with 13 bases in between. Germline V CDR1 and CDR2: MNHGY, SAAAGT. The CDR3 covers 10 residues. CDR3 protein: CATAGSRQFF. The DNA for the CDR3 is TGTGCCACTGCGGGGTCTCGGCAGTTCTTC.

Ten or more counts support this clonotype. V usage is TRBV7-2 and J usage is TRBJ2-7; 8 bases map to TRBD1. The CDR3 extends over 13 amino acids. J gave up 4 bases and V 5 bases, and 4 bases lay outside the gene matches. Germline-derived CDR1 and CDR2 are SGHTA and FQGNSA. The chain's CDR3 is CASSHGQGYEQYF. Here the CDR3 DNA reads TGTGCCAGCAGCCATGGACAGGGTTACGAGCAGTACTTC.

This clonotype was seen repeatedly, ten times or more. This chain joins TRBV11-1 and TRBJ2-7; D is unresolved. The V gene lost 0 bases and the J gene lost 4 bases, with 4 bases spanning the gap. This CDR3 comprises 12 residues. The germline CDR1 and CDR2 sequences are SGHAT and FQDESV (reference sequence). In DNA form, the CDR3 reads TGTGCCAGCAGCTTAGCGGGGTACGAGCAGTACTTC. This gives the protein CASSLAGYEQYF.

In this sample, this clonotype turned up many times. V and J are TRBV7-9 and TRBJ2-1, with TRBD2 identical over 10 bases. The germline CDR1 and CDR2 sequences are SEHNR and FQNEAQ (reference sequence). This CDR3 contains 15 residues. V dropped 6 bases and J dropped 5; count of bases not matched to a gene: 7. For the CDR3, the DNA is TGTGCCAGCAGTCCGACTAGCGGGCCTCACAATGAGCAGTTCTTC. Protein: CASSPTSGPHNEQFF.

This clonotype was seen ten or more times. The V gene is TRBV5-1, the J gene TRBJ1-1; possible D gene TRBD1, 6 bases. V shed 4 bases and J shed 2 bases, with 12 bases lying between them. The V gene's germline CDR1 is SGHRS and CDR2 YFSETQ. This CDR3 spans 14 amino acids. CDR3 residues: CASSPRTDNTEAFF. The CDR3 region has the DNA TGCGCCAGCAGCCCCAGGACAGATAACACTGAAGCTTTCTTT. The full variable domain, rest sourced from reference TRBV5-1 and TRBJ1-1, is KAGVTQTPRYLIKTRGQQVTLSCSPISGHRSVSWYQQTPGQGLQFLFEYFSETQRNKGNFPGRFSGRQFSNSRSEMNVSTLELGDSALYLCASSPRTDNTEAFFGQGTRLTVV.

This clonotype was recorded a few times. The V gene is TRBV6-2 or TRBV6-3, the J gene TRBJ2-4; 7 nucleotides match TRBD1. The length of the CDR3 is 14 residues. Losses at the gene ends were 6 bases for V and 1 base for J; bases not matched to a gene: 3. Per germline, CDR1 MNHEY and CDR2 SVGEGT. CDR3 residues: CASSPTGAKNIQYF. CDR3 bases: TGTGCCAGCAGCCCGACAGGGGCCAAAAACATTCAGTACTTC.

This clonotype has ten or more counts. This rearrangement joins TRBV6-6 to TRBJ2-7; the match to TRBD1 covers 8 bases. CDR1 and CDR2 from the germline V gene are MNHNY and SVGAGI (reference sequence). CDR3 length equals 15 residues. Trimming cost V 0 bases and J 5 bases; bases outside gene matches: 6. The CDR3 region has the DNA TGTGCCAGCAGTTACTCGCCAGGGGGCATCCACGAGCAGTACTTC. Translated: CASSYSPGGIHEQYF.

Many counts were recorded for this clonotype. V gene TRBV7-9 combines with J gene TRBJ1-1, with D perhaps matching TRBD1 (6 bases). CDR1 is SEHNR, CDR2 FQNEAQ, per germline (reference sequence). CDR3 length: 16 residues. V was shortened by 5 bases and J by 5 bases, with 21 bases between the two germline ends. CDR3 nucleotide sequence: TGTGCCAGCAGCCTGGCGGGGGCGCCGGGAGGAACTGAAGCTTTCTTT. Protein sequence: CASSLAGAPGGTEAFF.

Concerning this clonotype: One end of the junction fails to match germline, which may point to a read error. CDR3 loop: CAGSAEGEIRNQPQHF. CDR3 DNA: TGTGCCGGCAGTGCAGAGGGGGAAATTCGCAATCAGCCCCAGCATTTT. The gene calls are TRBV2 and TRBJ1-5; D perhaps matches TRBD1 (6 bases). The CDR3 sequence is 16 residues long. Looked up from germline, CDR1 is SNHLY and CDR2 is FYNNEI.

This clonotype was detected ten times or more. The chain is built from TRBV7-9 and TRBJ2-1, with TRBD1 matching 8 bases. Germline CDR1 and CDR2: SEHNR and FQNEAQ (reference sequence). After removal of 6 bases from V and 4 bases from J, the junction contained 8 bases not matched to a gene. CDR3 size: 15 residues. CDR3: CASRQDRVGYNEQFF. In DNA form, the CDR3 reads TGTGCCAGCAGACAGGACAGGGTCGGGTACAATGAGCAGTTCTTC.

This clonotype appeared many times. The chain recombines TRBV18 with TRBJ2-1; TRBD1 matches at 9 bases. The CDR3 consists of 13 residues. With V trimmed by 4 bases and J by 8 bases, 3 bases remained unmatched. The germline gives CDR1 KGHSH, CDR2 LQKENI. The CDR3 bases are TGTGCCAGCTCACGGGGACAGGGCGATGAGCAGTTCTTC. Translating gives CASSRGQGDEQFF.

This clonotype turned up a few times. This chain connects TRBV12-3 or TRBV12-4 to TRBJ2-1, with a weak D call TRBD2 (7 bases). The CDR3 contains 14 residues. Trimming took 1 base from V and 15 from J, leaving 19 bases between them. Written as DNA, the CDR3 is TGTGCCAGCAGTTTAGAGGGGGGGCGTCCCCGCCCGTTCTTC. Translating it yields CASSLEGGRPRPFF.

This clonotype was detected ten times or more. The chain uses TRBV20-1 and TRBJ2-1, with TRBD2 matching over 8 bases. With 1 base clipped from V and 7 bases from J, the junction kept 27 bases outside the gene matches. Germline V CDR1 and CDR2: DFQATT, SNEGSKA (reference sequence). This CDR3 region has 21 residues. This CDR3 reads CSARGGRRVVAGFIGANEQFF. The CDR3 nucleotides read TGCAGTGCTAGAGGGGGTCGCAGGGTGGTAGCGGGATTCATAGGTGCTAATGAGCAGTTCTTC.

The table lists this clonotype with many counts. V is TRBV7-9 and J is TRBJ1-1; D remains ambiguous. Germline lookup yields CDR1 SEHNR and CDR2 FQNEAQ (reference sequence). The CDR3 length is 14 residues. V shed 4 bases and J shed 3 bases, with 12 bases lying between them. The DNA for the CDR3 is TGTGCCAGCAGCTACGAGGCGGCGTACACTGAAGCTTTCTTT. This gives the protein CASSYEAAYTEAFF. Together with reference TRBV7-9 and TRBJ1-1, the CDR3 gives the full variable domain: DTGVSQNPRHKITKRGQNVTFRCDPISEHNRLYWYRQTLGQGPEFLTYFQNEAQLEKSRLLSDRFSAERPKGSFSTLEIQRTEQGDSAMYLCASSYEAAYTEAFFGQGTRLTVV.

This clonotype was seen repeatedly, ten times or more. DNA of the CDR3: TGTGCCAGTCGCCCCCGGCGAAGCTCCTACGAGCAGTACTTC. The encoded protein is CASRPRRSSYEQYF. The chain is built from TRBV19 and TRBJ2-7; no reliable D call. CDR1 is LNHDA and CDR2 is SQIVND in the germline V gene (reference sequence). CDR3 length equals 14 residues. Deletions cut 8 bases from V and 0 bases from J, with 14 bases between.

The chain combines TRBV27 with TRBJ2-7; 7 bases are a match to TRBD1. CDR3 length: 14 residues. The V gene end was trimmed by 2 bases and the J gene end by 4 bases; junction bases not matched to a gene: 5. In germline, CDR1 is MNHEY, CDR2 SMNVEV (reference sequence). CDR3 loop: CASSLPDREYEQYF. CDR3 nucleotides: TGTGCCAGCAGTTTACCTGACAGGGAGTACGAGCAGTACTTC.

This clonotype occurred many times. This rearrangement joins TRBV7-2 to TRBJ2-3; 15 bases align to TRBD2. The trim removed 5 bases at V and 4 bases at J, leaving 7 bases unmatched. There are 17 residues in the CDR3. CDR1 is SGHTA, CDR2 FQGNSA, per germline. CDR3 region: CASSPGLAGGGADTQYF. DNA of the CDR3: TGTGCCAGCAGCCCGGGACTAGCGGGAGGAGGTGCAGATACGCAGTATTTT.

The chain combines TRBV2 with TRBJ1-5; D gene ambiguous. CDR1 SNHLY and CDR2 FYNNEI come from the germline V gene. The CDR3 consists of 13 residues. The ends were cut back, 7 bases at V and 7 bases at J, with 14 bases in the middle. CDR3 in amino acids: CASTNLDKQPQHF. The CDR3 DNA is TGTGCCAGCACCAACTTGGATAAACAGCCCCAGCATTTT.

Ten or more counts support this clonotype. CDR3 nucleotide sequence: TGCAGCGTAGGAGTTTTGCGGGGGGGCCGAGAGACCCAGTACTTC. Translating it yields CSVGVLRGGRETQYF. The rearrangement links TRBV29-1 to TRBJ2-5, with 9 bases that match TRBD2. The germline V gene has CDR1 SQVTM and CDR2 ANQGSEA. V lost 6 bases to trimming and J lost 4 bases; unmatched junction nucleotides: 12. The CDR3 covers 15 residues.

This clonotype was seen repeatedly, ten times or more. Written as DNA, the CDR3 is TGTGCCAGCAGCGGGCCAAGGGAGCAGTACTTC. Encoded protein: CASSGPREQYF. The chain is built from TRBV7-9 and TRBJ2-7, with no clear D. In germline, CDR1 is SEHNR, CDR2 FQNEAQ (reference sequence). Trimming removed 5 bases at V and 7 bases at J, with 9 bases between. The CDR3 is made up of 11 amino acids.

This clonotype came up many times. The V call is TRBV12-5, the J call TRBJ1-1; D is uncertain. The CDR3 sequence is 11 residues long. Germline-derived CDR1 and CDR2 are LGHNT and FRNRAP. V was cut by 4 bases and J by 11 bases, with 11 bases left in between. CDR3 residues: CASGSGSGAFF. The DNA for the CDR3 is TGTGCTAGTGGTTCGGGATCGGGTGCTTTCTTT.

This clonotype was observed many times. This sequence joins TRBV3-1 and TRBJ2-2; D remains ambiguous. CDR1 and CDR2 (germline): LGHDT, YNNKEL (reference sequence). Deletions cut 4 bases from V and 4 bases from J, with 13 bases between. The length of the CDR3 is 15 residues. The CDR3 coding sequence is TGTGCCAGCAGCCGGCCCGGCGGTGGCACCGGGGAGCTGTTTTTT. This sequence encodes CASSRPGGGTGELFF.

With respect to this clonotype: A clone one base away is much larger, so this may be a read error. V usage is TRBV10-2 and J usage is TRBJ2-7; D remains ambiguous. The CDR3 runs 11 residues. Trimming took 4 bases from V and 6 from J, leaving 7 bases between them. Germline CDR1 and CDR2: WSHSY and SAAADI. In DNA, the CDR3 is TGCGCCAGCAGTGGGTCCGGCGAGCAGTACTTC. It codes for CASSGSGEQYF.

CDR3 nucleotide sequence: TGTGCCAGCAGCTTCTTATCGGGGGGCGCAATCAACTATGGCTACACCTTC. Its translation is CASSFLSGGAINYGYTF. This rearrangement joins TRBV7-9 to TRBJ1-2; D possibly corresponds to TRBD1 (6 bases). With 3 bases removed from V and 2 bases from J, the gap between germline ends came to 19 bases. In germline, CDR1 is SEHNR, CDR2 FQNEAQ (reference sequence). The CDR3 runs 17 residues.

This clonotype appeared a few times. V is TRBV19 and J is TRBJ2-1, with D unclear. Looked up from germline, CDR1 is LNHDA and CDR2 is SQIVND (reference sequence). With 4 bases removed from V and 9 bases from J, the gap between germline ends came to 19 bases. The CDR3 is made up of 15 amino acids. The CDR3 region has the DNA TGTGCCAGTAGTACAAATATGGGCCTAGAGGTTGAGCAGTTCTTC. It codes for CASSTNMGLEVEQFF.

This clonotype was counted at least ten times. The chain recombines TRBV12-3 or TRBV12-4 with TRBJ1-2; D is perhaps TRBD1 (5 bases). The CDR3 extends over 12 amino acids. V lost 5 bases, J lost 7 bases, and 11 bases lay in between. The CDR3 sequence: CASSAGAGGYTF. The CDR3, as DNA: TGTGCCAGCAGTGCCGGGGCCGGTGGCTACACCTTC.

This clonotype was seen repeatedly, ten times or more. The chain employs TRBV2 and TRBJ2-2; no definite D call. Germline loops: CDR1 SNHLY, CDR2 FYNNEI. The CDR3 runs 14 residues. The V end was cut by 7 bases, the J end by 0 bases, with 9 bases between. In DNA form, the CDR3 reads TGTGCCAGCACGGTCAACCCGAACACCGGGGAGCTGTTTTTT. Protein: CASTVNPNTGELFF.